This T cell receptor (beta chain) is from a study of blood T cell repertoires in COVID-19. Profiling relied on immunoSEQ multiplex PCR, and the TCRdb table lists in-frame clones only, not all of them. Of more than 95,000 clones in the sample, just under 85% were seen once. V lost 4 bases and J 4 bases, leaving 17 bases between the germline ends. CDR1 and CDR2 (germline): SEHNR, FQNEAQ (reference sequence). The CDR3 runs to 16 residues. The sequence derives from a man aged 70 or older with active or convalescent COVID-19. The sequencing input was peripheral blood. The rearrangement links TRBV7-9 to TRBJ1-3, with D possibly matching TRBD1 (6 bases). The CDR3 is CASSSPPGGRGNTIYF. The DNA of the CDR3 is TGTGCCAGCAGCTCCCCACCGGGGGGCAGGGGAAACACCATATATTTT.